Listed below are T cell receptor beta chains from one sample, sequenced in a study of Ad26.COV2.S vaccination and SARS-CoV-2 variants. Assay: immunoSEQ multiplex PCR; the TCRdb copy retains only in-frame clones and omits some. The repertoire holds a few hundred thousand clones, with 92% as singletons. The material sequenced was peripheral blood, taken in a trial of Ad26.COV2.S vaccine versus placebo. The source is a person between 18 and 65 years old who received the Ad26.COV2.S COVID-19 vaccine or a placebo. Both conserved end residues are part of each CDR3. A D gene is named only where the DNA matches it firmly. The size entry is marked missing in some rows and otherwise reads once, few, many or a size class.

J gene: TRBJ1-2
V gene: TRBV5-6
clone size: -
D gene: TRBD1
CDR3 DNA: TGTGCCAGCAGCTCCGGGACAGGGGGATTCATTAGTAACTATGGCTACACCTTC
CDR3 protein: CASSSGTGGFISNYGYTF

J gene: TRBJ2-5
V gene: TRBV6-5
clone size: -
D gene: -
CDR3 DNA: TGTGCCAGCAGCACGAGATGGTGGGAGACCCAGTACTTC
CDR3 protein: CASSTRWWETQYF

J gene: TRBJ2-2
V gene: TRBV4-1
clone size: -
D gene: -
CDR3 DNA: TGCGCCAGCAGCCAAGATGTCCCGAGAGGTAGATCCGGGGAGCTGTTTTTT
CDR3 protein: CASSQDVPRGRSGELFF

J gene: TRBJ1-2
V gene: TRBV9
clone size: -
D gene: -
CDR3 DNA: TGTGCCAGCAGCGTAGGGGCGGACTCACTACAAGTCAACTATGGCTACACCTTC
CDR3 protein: CASSVGADSLQVNYGYTF

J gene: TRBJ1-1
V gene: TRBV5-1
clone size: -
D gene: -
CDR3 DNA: TGCGCCAGCAGCTCGGGGGCGAACACTGAAGCTTTCTTT
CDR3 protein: CASSSGANTEAFF

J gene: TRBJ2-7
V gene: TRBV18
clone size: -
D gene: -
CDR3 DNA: TGTGCCAGCTCACCTCCGGGAGCCTACGAGCAGTACTTC
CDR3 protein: CASSPPGAYEQYF

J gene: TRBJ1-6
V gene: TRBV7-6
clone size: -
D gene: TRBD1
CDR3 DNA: TGTGCCAGCAGCGGACAGGAGTACTCACCCCTCCACTTT
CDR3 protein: CASSGQEYSPLHF

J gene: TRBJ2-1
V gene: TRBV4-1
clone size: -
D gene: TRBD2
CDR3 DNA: TGCGCCAGCAGCCCCAGGACTAGCGGTAATCCTTACAATGAGCAGTTCTTC
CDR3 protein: CASSPRTSGNPYNEQFF

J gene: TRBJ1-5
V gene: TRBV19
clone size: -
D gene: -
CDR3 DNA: TGTGCCAGTAGTATACTAGCCGGGGGCAGGAATCAGCCCCAGCATTTT
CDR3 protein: CASSILAGGRNQPQHF

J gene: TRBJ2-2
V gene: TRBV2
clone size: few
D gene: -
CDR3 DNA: TGTGCCAGCAGGGGCGGGCTCGGGGAGCTGTTTTTT
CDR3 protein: CASRGGLGELFF

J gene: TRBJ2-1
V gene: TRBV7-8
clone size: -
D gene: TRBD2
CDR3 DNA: TGTGCCAGCAGCTGGCCCCTGGGACTAGCGGGGAGGGATGAGCAGTTCTTC
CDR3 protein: CASSWPLGLAGRDEQFF

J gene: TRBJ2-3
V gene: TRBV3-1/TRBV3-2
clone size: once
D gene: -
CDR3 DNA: TGTGCCAGCAGTCCCGAAGTAGCGGCAGATACGCAGTATTTT
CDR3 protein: CASSPEVAADTQYF

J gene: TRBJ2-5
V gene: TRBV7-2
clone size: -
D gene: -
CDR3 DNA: TGTGCCAGCAGCCCTGGGACTCCTGCGGAGACCCAGTACTTC
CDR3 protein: CASSPGTPAETQYF

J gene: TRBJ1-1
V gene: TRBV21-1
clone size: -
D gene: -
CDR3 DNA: TGTGCCAGCAGCAAAGGGGAAGACAACACTGAAGCTTTCTTT
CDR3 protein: CASSKGEDNTEAFF

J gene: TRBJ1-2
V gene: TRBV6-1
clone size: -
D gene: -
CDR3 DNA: TGTGCCAGCAGTGAAGGACAGTATAACTATGGCTACACCTTC
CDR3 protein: CASSEGQYNYGYTF

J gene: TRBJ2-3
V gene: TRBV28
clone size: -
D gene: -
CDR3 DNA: TGTGCCAGCAGTTTATTCGCGGGGGCCACAGATACGCAGTATTTT
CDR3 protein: CASSLFAGATDTQYF

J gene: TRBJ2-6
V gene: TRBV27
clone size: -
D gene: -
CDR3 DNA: TGTGCCAGCAGCTCAATCTCTGGGGCCAACGTCCTGACTTTC
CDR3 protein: CASSSISGANVLTF

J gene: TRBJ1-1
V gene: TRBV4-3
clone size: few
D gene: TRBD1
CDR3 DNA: TGCGCCAGCAGCCAAGAGGACAGGGGCACTGAAGCTTTCTTT
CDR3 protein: CASSQEDRGTEAFF

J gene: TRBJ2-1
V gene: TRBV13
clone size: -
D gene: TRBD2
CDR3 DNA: TGTGCCAGCAGCTTATTGGGTAGCGGGGTCTCCTACAATGAGCAGTTCTTC
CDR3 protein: CASSLLGSGVSYNEQFF

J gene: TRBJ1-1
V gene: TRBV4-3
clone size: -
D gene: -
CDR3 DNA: TGCGCCAGCAGCCCTTGGGGAGGGTTTAACACTGAAGCTTTCTTT
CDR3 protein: CASSPWGGFNTEAFF

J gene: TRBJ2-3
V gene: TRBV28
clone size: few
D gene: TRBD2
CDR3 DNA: TGTGCCAGCAGTCCCCGGACTAGCACTCCCTACCATACGCAGTATTTT
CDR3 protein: CASSPRTSTPYHTQYF

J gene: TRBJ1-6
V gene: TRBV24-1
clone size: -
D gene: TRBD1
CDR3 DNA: TGTGCCACCAGTGATTCAGGGGGTCATAATTCACCCCTCCACTTT
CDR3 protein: CATSDSGGHNSPLHF

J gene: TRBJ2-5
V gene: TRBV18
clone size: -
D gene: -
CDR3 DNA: TGTGCCAGCTCACCACGACATATGGAGACCCAGTACTTC
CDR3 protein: CASSPRHMETQYF

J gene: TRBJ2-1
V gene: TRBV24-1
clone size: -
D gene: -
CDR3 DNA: TGTGCCACCAGTGAGTCCGACGTAGGGGATAATGAGCAGTTCTTC
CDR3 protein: CATSESDVGDNEQFF

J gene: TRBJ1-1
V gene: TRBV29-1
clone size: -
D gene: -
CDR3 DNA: TGCAGCGTTGTGTTTGTGAACACTGAAGCTTTCTTT
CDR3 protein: CSVVFVNTEAFF

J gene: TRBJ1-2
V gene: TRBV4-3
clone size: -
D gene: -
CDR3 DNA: TGCGCCAGCAGTCCCGGATCGGGGAGAACTAACTATGGCTACACCTTC
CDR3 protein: CASSPGSGRTNYGYTF

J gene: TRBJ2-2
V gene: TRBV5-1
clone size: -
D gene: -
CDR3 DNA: TGCGCCAGCAGCTCCGAGCCCGGGGTTACGAACACCGGGGAGCTGTTTTTT
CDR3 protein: CASSSEPGVTNTGELFF

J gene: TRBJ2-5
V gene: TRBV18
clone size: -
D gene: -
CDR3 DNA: TGTGCCAGCTCACCTGCGGGCTGGGACGAGCAGACCCAGTACTTC
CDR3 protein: CASSPAGWDEQTQYF

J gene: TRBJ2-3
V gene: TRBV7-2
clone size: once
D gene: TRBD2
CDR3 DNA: TGTGCCAGCAGCTTAGCGCGGGGGTCGGCAGATACGCAGTATTTT
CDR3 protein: CASSLARGSADTQYF

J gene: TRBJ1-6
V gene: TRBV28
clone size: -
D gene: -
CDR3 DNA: TGTGCCAGCCTGTCCGGGAAATCACCCCTCCACTTT
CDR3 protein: CASLSGKSPLHF

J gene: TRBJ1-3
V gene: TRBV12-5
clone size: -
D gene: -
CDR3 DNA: TGTGCTAGTGGTTTGGTACTCTTAAACACCATATATTTT
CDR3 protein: CASGLVLLNTIYF

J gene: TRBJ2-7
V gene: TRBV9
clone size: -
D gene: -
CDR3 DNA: TGTGCCAGCAGCCCGCGCGCCGGGATCGGGGCCTACGAGCAGTACTTC
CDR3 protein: CASSPRAGIGAYEQYF

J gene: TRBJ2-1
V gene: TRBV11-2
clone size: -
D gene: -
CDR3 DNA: TGTGCCAGCAGCTCCGCGCGGGGAGAGTTCAATGAGCAGTTCTTC
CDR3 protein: CASSSARGEFNEQFF

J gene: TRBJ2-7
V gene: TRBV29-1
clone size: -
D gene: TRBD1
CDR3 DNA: TGCAGCGTTGAGGGGACAGGCCGAACCCCCTACGAGCAGTACTTC
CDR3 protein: CSVEGTGRTPYEQYF

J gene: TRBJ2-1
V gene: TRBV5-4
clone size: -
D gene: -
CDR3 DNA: TGTGCCAGCAGCTCCGGGATCAATGAGCAGTTCTTC
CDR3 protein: CASSSGINEQFF

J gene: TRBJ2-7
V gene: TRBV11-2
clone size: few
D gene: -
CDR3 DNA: TGTGCCAGCAGCCCAGGCTACGAGCAGTACTTC
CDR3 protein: CASSPGYEQYF

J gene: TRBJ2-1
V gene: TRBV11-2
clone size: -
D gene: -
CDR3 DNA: TGTGCCAGCAGCACGCCCTGGGACGGCGATTACAATGAGCAGTTCTTC
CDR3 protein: CASSTPWDGDYNEQFF

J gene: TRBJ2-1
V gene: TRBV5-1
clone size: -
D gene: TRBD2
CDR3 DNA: TGCGCCAGCAGCTCAACGGGGGGGCCGGAGAATGAGCAGTTCTTC
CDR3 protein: CASSSTGGPENEQFF

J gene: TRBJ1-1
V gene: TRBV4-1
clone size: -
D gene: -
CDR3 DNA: TGCGCCAGCAGTAGGGGTAGTGAAGCTTTCTTT
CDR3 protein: CASSRGSEAFF